This entry is about one T cell receptor beta chain. As handled by the study authors: It was from reference gene primer amplification that nucleated cell counts were estimated. Using immunoSEQ multiplex PCR, the repertoire was profiled, and TCRdb retains in-frame clones only, with some absent. The V and J calls and clone size were taken over from that table, and D and trimming were inferred from the DNA. Altogether 200,000 or so clones are present, about 86% being singletons, with the ten largest covering approximately 7.6%. This CDR3 has 14 residues. V lost 0 bases, J lost 6 bases, and 12 bases lay in between. The germline CDR1 and CDR2 sequences are KGHSH and LQKENI. This entry belongs to a study of blood T cell repertoires in COVID-19. Participants, 18 to 89 years old, spanned 24 US areas.

The specimen sequenced was PBMCs or T cells enriched from blood (not recorded which). The receptor's source is a middle-aged man who had recovered from COVID-19. The chain uses TRBV18 and TRBJ2-7; a possible D gene is TRBD2 (6 bases). The DNA for the CDR3 is TGTGCCAGCTCACCACCGGAGGGGAGCCCCGAGCAGTACTTC. This sequence encodes CASSPPEGSPEQYF.